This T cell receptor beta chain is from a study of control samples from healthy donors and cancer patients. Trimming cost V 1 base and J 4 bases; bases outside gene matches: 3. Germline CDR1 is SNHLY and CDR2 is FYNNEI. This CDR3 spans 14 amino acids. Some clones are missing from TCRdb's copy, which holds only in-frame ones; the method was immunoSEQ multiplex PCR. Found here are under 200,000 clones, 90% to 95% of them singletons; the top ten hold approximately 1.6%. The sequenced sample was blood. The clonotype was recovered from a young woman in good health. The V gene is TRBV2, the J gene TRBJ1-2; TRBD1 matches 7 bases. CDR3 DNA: TGTGCCAGCAGTGAAGGGGGGACAGCCTATGGCTACACCTTC. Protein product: CASSEGGTAYGYTF.